This T cell receptor beta chain was captured in a study of T cell responses to AZD1222 COVID-19 vaccine. Assay used: immunoSEQ multiplex PCR; TCRdb lists only in-frame clones, some missing. The sample holds 170,000 or so clones, 90% seen once. Trimming stripped 0 bases from V and 5 bases from J, with 8 bases between. The germline CDR1 and CDR2 sequences are SGHTS and YDEGEE. This CDR3 has 13 amino acids. This chain connects TRBV5-8 to TRBJ2-5; no reliable D call. Material: peripheral blood, obtained on day 0 of AZD1222 vaccination. This TCR came from an adult in good health. CDR3 sequence (DNA): TGTGCCAGCAGCTTGGCTGGCTTGGAGACCCAGTACTTC. It codes for CASSLAGLETQYF.